This paragraph covers one TCR beta chain sequence. The data derive from a study of patients and donors after allogeneic stem cell transplantation. Germline-derived CDR1 and CDR2 are KGHSY and FQNENV. V was clipped by 3 bases and J by 5 bases, with 14 bases between them. This CDR3 has 15 residues. In TCRdb, the RT-PCR reads were re-called with MiXCR into one record per CDR3 protein. The sample consists of roughly 12,000 distinct CDR3 sequences, approximately 25% of them appearing once. The sample taken for sequencing was blood, either unsorted or a sorted T cell fraction (not recorded which). V is TRBV16 and J is TRBJ1-5; tentatively, D is TRBD1 (5 bases). This receptor was obtained from a human donor who was either an allogeneic HSCT recipient or a stem cell or donor lymphocyte infusion donor (not recorded which). It is not recorded whose cells these are; they may come from a transplant donor. CDR3 bases: TGTGCCAGCAGCCATCGGTCAGGGCTTGATCAGCCCCAGCATTTT. This sequence encodes CASSHRSGLDQPQHF.